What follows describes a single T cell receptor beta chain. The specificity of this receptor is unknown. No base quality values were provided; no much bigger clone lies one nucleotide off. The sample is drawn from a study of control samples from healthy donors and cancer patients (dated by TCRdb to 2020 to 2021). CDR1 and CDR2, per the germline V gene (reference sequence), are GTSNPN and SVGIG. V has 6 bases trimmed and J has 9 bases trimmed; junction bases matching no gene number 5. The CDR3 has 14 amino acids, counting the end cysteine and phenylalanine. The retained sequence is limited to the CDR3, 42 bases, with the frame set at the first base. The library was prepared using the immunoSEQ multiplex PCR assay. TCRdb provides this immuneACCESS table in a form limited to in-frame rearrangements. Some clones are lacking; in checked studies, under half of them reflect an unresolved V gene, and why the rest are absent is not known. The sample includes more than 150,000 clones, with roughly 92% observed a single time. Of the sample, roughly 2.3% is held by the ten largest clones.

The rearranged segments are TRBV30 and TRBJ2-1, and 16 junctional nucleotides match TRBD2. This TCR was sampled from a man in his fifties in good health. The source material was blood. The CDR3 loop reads CACRGLAGGSEQFF. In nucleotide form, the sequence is TGTGCCTGCAGGGGACTAGCGGGAGGGAGTGAGCAGTTCTTC.